The T cell receptor beta chain described here comes from a study of cytomegalovirus exposure and HLA in healthy donors. V was trimmed by 3 bases and J by 4 bases, leaving 13 bases between them. This CDR3 is built from 14 residues. CDR1 SGHRS and CDR2 YFSETQ come from the germline V gene. Study-level findings and limits: Fewer N-insertions (relative to the approximately 670-donor mean) were reportedly seen in an Asian-associated ancestry cluster in a later analysis. A further, later analysis showed that HLA-associated TCR beta chains (compared with equally common others) were more clonally expanded. Indistinguishable V segments such as TRBV6-2 and TRBV6-3 were excluded.

Use of 60 Vbeta and 13 Jbeta primers characterized the PCR. Sequencing was performed with immunoSEQ multiplex PCR; in TCRdb, only in-frame clones are kept and a portion is missing. The sample records approximately 89,000 clones, roughly three quarters being singletons. Notes on this clone: Its matching antigen is unknown.

The chain is built from TRBV5-1 and TRBJ1-1, with D maybe TRBD1 (5 bases). The sequenced material came from PBMCs. The clonotype originates from a male donor in good health and CMV-seronegative. This CDR3 is CASSSGDSGTEAFF. Here the CDR3 DNA reads TGCGCCAGCAGCTCGGGGGACTCCGGCACTGAAGCTTTCTTT.